The 14 T cell receptor beta chains reported below all come from one sample, sequenced in a study of cytotoxic CD8 clonotypes in ibrutinib-treated CLL. Generated by immunoSEQ multiplex PCR, the TCRdb table keeps only in-frame clones and is missing some. The sample has about 310,000 clones, roughly 79% seen once. Sequencing was performed on PBMCs, taken before ibrutinib treatment. Receptors were obtained from a human donor with chronic lymphocytic leukemia.

This clone has only one observation. Here the CDR3 reads CASSLGGTDTQYF. CDR3 nucleotides: TGTGCCAGCAGCCTAGGAGGGACAGATACGCAGTATTTT. The V call is TRBV9, the J call TRBJ2-3, with D possibly TRBD2 on 6 matching bases. Trimming cost V 4 bases and J 3 bases, with 9 bases left between them. Germline V gene lookup returns CDR1 SGDLS and CDR2 YYNGEE. This CDR3 region has 13 residues.

The CDR3 spells CASSGPAGSYEQYF. The CDR3 coding sequence is TGTGCCAGCAGTGGCCCTGCCGGATCCTACGAGCAGTACTTC. The chain employs TRBV6-5 and TRBJ2-7; D not certain. The V and J ends lost 5 bases and 1 base respectively, with 12 bases between them. This CDR3 comprises 14 residues. Germline-derived CDR1 and CDR2 are MNHEY and SVGAGI.

This clone was picked up a small number of times. CDR3 amino acids: CASSLSRVHQPQHF. For the CDR3, the DNA is TGTGCCAGCAGTTTATCCAGGGTCCATCAGCCCCAGCATTTT. The chain carries TRBV27 and TRBJ1-5; the D gene is possibly TRBD1 (5 bases). Germline CDR1 reads MNHEY; CDR2 reads SMNVEV (reference sequence). There are 14 residues in the CDR3. V gave up 0 bases and J gave up 5 bases, with 8 bases separating them.

The chain employs TRBV7-8 and TRBJ2-5, with D maybe TRBD1 (6 bases). Germline CDR1 SGHVS, CDR2 FQNEAQ. V was clipped by 5 bases and J by 5 bases, with 24 bases between them. The CDR3 extends over 17 amino acids. CDR3 amino acids: CASSQNYANRAWETQYF. CDR3 DNA sequence: TGTGCCAGCAGCCAAAATTATGCGAACAGGGCATGGGAGACCCAGTACTTC.

V and J are TRBV4-1 and TRBJ2-7; no reliable D call. This CDR3 has 15 residues. Germline-derived CDR1 and CDR2 are MGHRA and YSYEKL. With 1 base removed from V and 2 bases from J, the gap between germline ends came to 12 bases. In DNA, the CDR3 is TGCGCCAGCAGCCAAGGGTACGGTGATCCCTACGAGCAGTACTTC. Protein sequence: CASSQGYGDPYEQYF.

The chain is built from TRBV10-2 and TRBJ1-2, with D possibly being TRBD1 (6 bases). From germline, CDR1 is WSHSY and CDR2 SAAADI. The CDR3 totals 12 residues. Trimming shortened V by 7 bases and J by 8 bases, and 14 bases separated the two germline ends. The CDR3 region is CASTTRGLGYTF. CDR3 coding DNA: TGCGCCAGCACCACCAGGGGCTTGGGCTACACCTTC.

The J gene is TRBJ1-2, the V gene TRBV5-1; D is ambiguous. The CDR3 loop spans 18 amino acids. CDR1 is SGHRS and CDR2 is YFSETQ in the germline V gene. The V end was cut by 0 bases, the J end by 5 bases, with 23 bases between. CDR3 sequence (DNA): TGCGCCAGCAGCTTGGAGCCTCCACGGGGAACCTTCGGGTATGGCTACACCTTC. It is translated as CASSLEPPRGTFGYGYTF.

This sequence joins TRBV7-9 and TRBJ1-1; 7 positions match TRBD1. V lost 0 bases and J lost 1; bases outside the gene matches: 5. CDR1 SEHNR and CDR2 FQNEAQ come from the germline V gene (reference sequence). There are 16 residues in the CDR3. Here the CDR3 DNA reads TGTGCCAGCAGCTTAGCCCTAGGGACAGCGAACACTGAAGCTTTCTTT. This codes for CASSLALGTANTEAFF.

The chain uses TRBV18 and TRBJ2-1, with 8 bases lining up with TRBD2. V dropped 1 base and J dropped 8; count of bases not matched to a gene: 10. Germline CDR1 and CDR2: KGHSH and LQKENI. CDR3 size: 16 residues. This CDR3 reads CASSPRQAGVSYEQFF. The CDR3 nucleotides read TGTGCCAGCTCACCACGTCAAGCGGGAGTTAGTTATGAGCAGTTCTTC.

The chain recombines TRBV20-1 with TRBJ1-1; D is undetermined. The CDR3 contains 11 residues. Germline CDR1 and CDR2: DFQATT and SNEGSKA (reference sequence). V lost 6 bases and J lost 5, with 10 bases in between. Here the CDR3 reads CSANSKTEAFF. CDR3 bases: TGCAGTGCCAACAGTAAAACTGAAGCTTTCTTT.

This clone was counted between two and nine times. The chain joins TRBV5-1 to TRBJ1-1; D might be TRBD1 (6 bases). V lost 5 bases and J 0 bases, leaving 11 bases between the germline ends. The CDR3 runs to 14 residues. Germline lookup yields CDR1 SGHRS and CDR2 YFSETQ. CDR3 residues: CASSDDRLNTEAFF. Here the CDR3 DNA reads TGCGCCAGCAGTGACGACAGGCTGAACACTGAAGCTTTCTTT.

This clone was observed a few times. V usage is TRBV2 and J usage is TRBJ2-1; no firm D call. V lost 3 bases to trimming and J lost 6 bases, with 6 bases between them. Germline CDR1 reads SNHLY; CDR2 reads FYNNEI. The CDR3 has 12 residues. The CDR3 sequence is CASSDGFNEQFF. Here the CDR3 DNA reads TGTGCCAGCAGTGATGGGTTCAATGAGCAGTTCTTC.

J is TRBJ1-2 and V is TRBV10-3; the D is unclear. The germline CDR1 and CDR2 sequences are ENHRY and SYGVKD. This CDR3 is built from 13 residues. The V and J ends lost 5 bases and 4 bases respectively, with 11 bases between them. In DNA, the CDR3 is TGTGCCATCAGTAACAGCAGTTTCTATGGCTACACCTTC. As protein: CAISNSSFYGYTF.

The chain employs TRBV11-2 and TRBJ1-3, with D possibly being TRBD1 (5 bases). V was clipped by 1 base and J by 4 bases, with 14 bases between them. Germline V gives CDR1 SGHAT, CDR2 FQNNGV. The CDR3 spans 16 residues. The DNA for the CDR3 is TGTGCCAGCAGCTTAGTGAAGGGACCGGTCGGAAACACCATATATTTT. Translating gives CASSLVKGPVGNTIYF.